Sequencing of this T cell receptor (beta chain) was carried out in a study of CD8 T cells in Susac syndrome. The CDR3 totals 16 residues. CDR1 and CDR2 (germline): GTSNPN, SVGIG (reference sequence). V gave up 0 bases and J gave up 6 bases, with 18 bases separating them. The authors sequenced TCR beta from blood CD8+ and CD4+ T cells. The multiple sclerosis control group consisted of treatment-naive patients whose relapsing-remitting disease, which was either stable or active, fulfilled revised McDonald criteria. Negative isolation yielded CD4+ and CD8+ T cells, and FACS enriched TEMRA cells. RNA in amounts of roughly 0.5 to 1 ug was reverse transcribed with random hexamers. TCR beta CDR3 was amplified by immunoSEQ covering 54 Vbeta and 13 Jbeta. Each CDR3 protein gets one entry after TCRdb re-called the immunoSEQ multiplex PCR reads with MiXCR. The sample shows approximately 170,000 distinct CDR3 sequences, roughly 94% of them seen only once.

This TCR was recovered from a human donor with multiple sclerosis. Sequenced sample: CD4+ T cells from PBMCs. The J gene is TRBJ2-1, the V gene TRBV30; D gene uncertain. The CDR3 is CAWSVDGRPLFNEQFF. The CDR3 DNA reads TGTGCCTGGAGTGTAGACGGCAGACCCCTTTTCAATGAGCAGTTCTTC.